A single sample is the source of the 14 T cell receptor beta chains below, sequenced in a study of blood T cell repertoires in COVID-19 (dated by TCRdb to the early 2020s). The library came from the immunoSEQ multiplex PCR assay. Imported from immuneACCESS, the table was reduced by TCRdb to in-frame sequences with V and J called. These copies leave out some clones; in studies compared against another copy, an unresolved V gene accounts for under half, and the cause of the remainder is not known. The sample contains tens of thousands of clones, 80% to 85% of them found a single time. The top ten clones comprise 25% to 30% of the sample. Material for sequencing was peripheral blood. The receptors derive from a human donor in a cohort sampled during active COVID-19.

The V call is TRBV7-7, the J call TRBJ2-7; TRBD1 agrees at 10 bases. After removal of 3 bases from V and 4 bases from J, the junction contained 6 bases not matched to a gene. This CDR3 has 15 residues. Germline loops: CDR1 SSHAT, CDR2 FNYEAQ (reference sequence). Here the CDR3 reads CASSLRRDRGYEQYF. The CDR3 DNA reads as TGTGCCAGCAGCTTGAGGCGGGACAGGGGATACGAGCAGTACTTC.

V gene TRBV5-1 combines with J gene TRBJ2-2; D not certain. Per the germline V gene, CDR1 is SGHRS and CDR2 is YFSETQ. CDR3 size: 13 residues. V lost 1 base to trimming and J lost 4 bases, with 5 bases between them. CDR3 DNA: TGCGCCAGCAGCTTGTATATCACCGGGGAGCTGTTTTTT. Translated: CASSLYITGELFF. The entire variable domain, with the rest obtained from reference TRBV5-1 and TRBJ2-2, is as follows: KAGVTQTPRYLIKTRGQQVTLSCSPISGHRSVSWYQQTPGQGLQFLFEYFSETQRNKGNFPGRFSGRQFSNSRSEMNVSTLELGDSALYLCASSLYITGELFFGEGSRLTVL.

This clone was detected only once. The chain's CDR3 is CASSHALGQGAMNEQFF. The CDR3 nucleotides read TGTGCCAGCAGCCACGCCCTCGGGCAGGGGGCTATGAATGAGCAGTTCTTC. The chain is built from TRBV4-2 and TRBJ2-1, with TRBD1 identical over 8 bases. The V gene's germline CDR1 is LGHNA and CDR2 YNFKEQ. This CDR3 has 17 residues. Trimming at V came to 3 bases and at J to 7 bases, leaving 14 bases not matched to a gene.

The chain combines TRBV6-5 with TRBJ2-5; D is possibly TRBD2 (6 bases). The CDR3 runs to 12 residues. Germline lookup yields CDR1 MNHEY and CDR2 SVGAGI. V was clipped by 5 bases and J by 5 bases, with 9 bases between them. DNA of the CDR3: TGTGCCAGCAGTCCCCGGGGGGAGACCCAGTACTTC. It is translated as CASSPRGETQYF.

Sample share makes this clone large. The chain couples TRBV5-6 to TRBJ2-2; TRBD1 agrees at 8 bases. Germline V gene sequence: CDR1 SGHDT, CDR2 YYEEEE. CDR3 length: 14 residues. The trim removed 0 bases at V and 5 bases at J, leaving 0 bases unmatched. The CDR3 DNA is TGTGCCAGCAGCTTGGGACAGGGGACCGGGGAGCTGTTTTTT. This codes for CASSLGQGTGELFF.

The CDR3 DNA sequence: TGCAGCGTTAACATTAGGAGGTCCAATGAGCAGTTCTTC. Its protein is CSVNIRRSNEQFF. The chain uses TRBV29-1 and TRBJ2-1; D may be TRBD2 (5 bases). Trimming stripped 5 bases from V and 6 bases from J, with 14 bases between. Looked up from germline, CDR1 is SQVTM and CDR2 is ANQGSEA. The CDR3 is made up of 13 amino acids.

V and J are TRBV2 and TRBJ1-1, with unresolved D. V dropped 7 bases and J dropped 1 base, with 4 bases sitting between them. The CDR3 runs to 11 residues. Germline CDR1 reads SNHLY; CDR2 reads FYNNEI. CDR3 sequence reads: CASTRNTEAFF. For the CDR3, the DNA is TGTGCCAGCACCCGGAACACTGAAGCTTTCTTT.

V and J are TRBV5-8 and TRBJ2-5; D is perhaps TRBD2 (6 bases). Germline CDR1 and CDR2: SGHTS and YDEGEE. V gave up 7 bases and J gave up 7 bases, with 17 bases separating them. This CDR3 has 13 amino acids. CDR3 region: CASGSGSRGTQYF. In nucleotides, the CDR3 is TGTGCCAGCGGGAGCGGGTCCCGTGGGACCCAGTACTTC.

The rearrangement links TRBV5-4 to TRBJ2-3, with 7 bases identical to TRBD1. CDR1 and CDR2 (germline): SGHNT, YYREEE (reference sequence). The ends lost 0 bases at V and 12 bases at J; junction bases unmatched: 1. The CDR3 loop spans 11 amino acids. In nucleotides, the CDR3 is TGTGCCAGCAGCTTGGAGGGGGCCCAGTATTTT. It yields the protein CASSLEGAQYF.

V and J are TRBV19 and TRBJ2-3; 10 bases align to TRBD1. V gave up 10 bases and J gave up 4 bases; unmatched junction bases: 5. Germline V lookup: CDR1 LNHDA, CDR2 SQIVND (reference sequence). The CDR3 spans 13 residues. Written as DNA, the CDR3 is TGTGCCACCGGGACAGGGGCACCAGATACGCAGTATTTT. Amino acid sequence: CATGTGAPDTQYF. The whole variable domain, remainder taken from reference TRBV19 and TRBJ2-3, is DGGITQSPKYLFRKEGQNVTLSCEQNLNHDAMYWYRQDPGQGLRLIYYSQIVNDFQKGDIAEGYSVSREKKESFPLTVTSAQKNPTAFYLCATGTGAPDTQYFGPGTRLTVL.

This sequence joins TRBV19 and TRBJ2-7; 9 bases fit TRBD1. The CDR3 spans 14 residues. Germline-derived CDR1 and CDR2 are LNHDA and SQIVND (reference sequence). V dropped 6 bases and J dropped 2; count of bases not matched to a gene: 5. The CDR3 loop reads CASRRDREAYEQYF. In nucleotides, the CDR3 is TGTGCCAGTAGGAGGGACAGGGAGGCCTACGAGCAGTACTTC. Together with reference TRBV19 and TRBJ2-7, the CDR3 gives the full variable domain: DGGITQSPKYLFRKEGQNVTLSCEQNLNHDAMYWYRQDPGQGLRLIYYSQIVNDFQKGDIAEGYSVSREKKESFPLTVTSAQKNPTAFYLCASRRDREAYEQYFGPGTRLTVT.

The sample holds a few counts of this clone. The chain is built from TRBV2 and TRBJ1-1; TRBD1 matches 8 bases. Trimming at V came to 6 bases and at J to 6 bases, leaving 12 bases not matched to a gene. The CDR3 runs 15 residues. Looked up from germline, CDR1 is SNHLY and CDR2 is FYNNEI. This chain's CDR3 is CASSAGQGARPEAFF. As DNA, the CDR3 is TGTGCCAGCAGCGCTGGGCAGGGGGCGCGTCCTGAAGCTTTCTTT.

The genes are TRBV27 and TRBJ2-7, with 10 bases matching TRBD1. V shed 2 bases and J 2 bases; nucleotides not matched to a gene: 9. Germline V gives CDR1 MNHEY, CDR2 SMNVEV (reference sequence). The CDR3 covers 17 residues. The CDR3 region is CASSLPPGTGVPYEQYF. The CDR3 nucleotides are TGTGCCAGCAGTTTACCCCCCGGGACAGGGGTCCCCTACGAGCAGTACTTC.

The chain couples TRBV7-9 to TRBJ2-7, with D possibly matching TRBD2 (6 bases). Trimming took off 5 bases at V and 0 bases at J, with 17 bases between the two ends. Germline V gene lookup returns CDR1 SEHNR and CDR2 FQNEAQ (reference sequence). The CDR3 totals 16 residues. The CDR3 sequence is CASSPTRDPISYEQYF. The CDR3 nucleotides read TGTGCCAGCAGCCCAACGCGGGACCCAATCTCCTACGAGCAGTACTTC.